Shown below are 26 T cell receptor beta chains from a single sample sequenced in a study of CD8 T cells in Susac syndrome. The RNA, about 0.5 to 1 ug, was put through reverse transcription using random hexamers. TCRdb independently ran MiXCR on the immunoSEQ multiplex PCR reads; one entry per CDR3 protein. The table lists more than 100,000 distinct CDR3 sequences, roughly 80% of them singletons. Sample: CD8+ T cells from PBMCs. The receptors were sampled from a human donor with multiple sclerosis.

V usage is TRBV7-2 and J usage is TRBJ2-7; tentative D call: TRBD1 (5 bases). With 4 bases removed from V and 4 bases from J, the gap between germline ends came to 11 bases. Germline values: CDR1 SGHTA, CDR2 FQGNSA. CDR3 length: 13 amino acids. For the CDR3, the DNA is TGTGCCAGCAGCTCCGGACACTTATACGAGCAGTACGTC. Its protein product is CASSSGHLYEQYV.

The chain carries TRBV14 and TRBJ1-1; D gene unclear. Trimming left V 6 bases short and J 4 bases short, with 6 bases between. Germline V gives CDR1 SGHDN, CDR2 FVKESK. The CDR3 has 11 residues. CDR3 DNA: TGTGCCAGCAGAGCCTCCACTGAAGCTTTCTTT. As protein: CASRASTEAFF.

The chain uses TRBV7-9 and TRBJ1-2; D remains ambiguous. Trimming removed 1 base at V and 2 bases at J, with 11 bases between. CDR3 length: 15 amino acids. Germline assignment: CDR1 SEHNR and CDR2 FQNEAQ (reference sequence). CDR3 nucleotides: TGTGCCAGCAGCTTAGGGTCCCCCGGAAACTATGGCTACACCTTC. It encodes CASSLGSPGNYGYTF. Complete variable domain (other parts from reference TRBV7-9 and TRBJ1-2): DTGVSQNPRHKITKRGQNVTFRCDPISEHNRLYWYRQTLGQGPEFLTYFQNEAQLEKSRLLSDRFSAERPKGSFSTLEIQRTEQGDSAMYLCASSLGSPGNYGYTFGSGTRLTVV.

The V gene is TRBV27, the J gene TRBJ1-4; D might be TRBD1 (6 bases). The CDR3 contains 14 residues. Germline loops: CDR1 MNHEY, CDR2 SMNVEV (reference sequence). The V end lost 7 bases, the J end lost 7 bases, and 16 bases lay between the germline ends. The CDR3 DNA is TGTGCCAGCACCTCGGGGGCTGCGAGTGAAAAACTGTTTTTT. It encodes CASTSGAASEKLFF.

This chain uses TRBV19 with TRBJ1-1; possibly TRBD1 for D (5 bases). CDR3 length: 13 residues. Germline V lookup: CDR1 LNHDA, CDR2 SQIVND (reference sequence). V was clipped by 7 bases and J by 5 bases, with 14 bases between them. The CDR3 loop is CASIGEWETEAFF. CDR3 in DNA: TGTGCCAGTATAGGGGAATGGGAGACTGAAGCTTTCTTT.

J is TRBJ2-5 and V is TRBV7-9; 8 bases are shared with TRBD2. This CDR3 is built from 15 residues. The germline V gene has CDR1 SEHNR and CDR2 FQNEAQ (reference sequence). The V gene end was trimmed by 4 bases and the J gene end by 1 base; junction bases not matched to a gene: 5. The CDR3 loop is CASSWASGLQETQYF. The CDR3 DNA reads TGTGCCAGCAGCTGGGCTAGCGGGCTCCAAGAGACCCAGTACTTC.

This clonotype was seen more than once but under ten times. The chain links TRBV7-3 to TRBJ2-5; D is possibly TRBD1 (6 bases). V dropped 2 bases and J dropped 2 bases, with 12 bases sitting between them. There are 15 residues in the CDR3. Germline CDR1 reads SGHTA; CDR2 reads FQGTGA. CDR3 loop: CASSLYGTPQETQYF. Written as DNA, the CDR3 is TGTGCCAGCAGCTTATACGGGACACCACAAGAGACCCAGTACTTC.

This chain uses TRBV24-1 with TRBJ1-1, with unresolved D. Trimming pared 4 bases from V and 8 bases from J, leaving 7 bases between. This CDR3 is built from 11 residues. Germline V gene sequence: CDR1 KGHDR, CDR2 SFDVKD. CDR3 sequence (DNA): TGTGCCACCAGTGAGATGGGGGAAGCTTTCTTT. As protein: CATSEMGEAFF.

This clonotype was recorded only once. V is TRBV7-2 and J is TRBJ1-2; unclear D gene. CDR1 SGHTA and CDR2 FQGNSA come from the germline V gene. V lost 4 bases to trimming and J lost 6 bases, with 15 bases between them. CDR3 length equals 14 residues. CDR3 sequence: CASSSTGNWDGYTF. The DNA for the CDR3 is TGTGCCAGCAGCTCGACCGGGAATTGGGATGGCTACACCTTC.

This clonotype has more than one count but fewer than ten. The V call is TRBV6-1, the J call TRBJ1-5; D not resolved. CDR1 and CDR2 (germline): MNHNS, SASEGT. CDR3 length: 13 amino acids. V lost 1 base, J lost 4 bases, and 5 bases lay in between. The CDR3 sequence is CASSEGQNQPQHF. The CDR3 nucleotides are TGTGCCAGCAGTGAAGGGCAAAATCAGCCCCAGCATTTT.

This chain joins TRBV5-1 and TRBJ1-1, with TRBD1 matching over 11 bases. V lost 3 bases to trimming and J lost 11 bases; unmatched junction nucleotides: 12. This CDR3 comprises 15 residues. Germline CDR1 and CDR2: SGHRS and YFSETQ. CDR3 bases: TGCGCCAGCAGCTCCCGGACAGGGGGCCAAAACGAGGCTTTCTTT. Its translation is CASSSRTGGQNEAFF.

This chain uses TRBV20-1 with TRBJ1-1; possibly TRBD1 for D (5 bases). In germline, CDR1 is DFQATT, CDR2 SNEGSKA (reference sequence). Trimming removed 0 bases at V and 8 bases at J, with 16 bases between. The CDR3 runs 14 residues. Here the CDR3 reads CSARDGQGALEAFF. The CDR3 DNA reads TGCAGTGCTAGAGATGGGCAGGGAGCTCTCGAAGCTTTCTTT.

This sequence joins TRBV4-1 and TRBJ1-1; a possible D gene is TRBD1 (5 bases). V dropped 5 bases and J dropped 1 base, with 11 bases sitting between them. CDR3 length: 14 residues. Germline V gene lookup returns CDR1 MGHRA and CDR2 YSYEKL. For the CDR3, the DNA is TGCGCCAGCAGCTCGGGACGGACGAACACTGAAGCTTTCTTT. This sequence encodes CASSSGRTNTEAFF.

In its sample, this clonotype was seen a few times. The chain links TRBV7-9 to TRBJ2-7; possible D gene TRBD2, 6 bases. Looked up from germline, CDR1 is SEHNR and CDR2 is FQNEAQ (reference sequence). CDR3 length equals 13 residues. The germline V and J ends were trimmed by 3 bases and 7 bases, with 13 bases remaining between them. CDR3 DNA sequence: TGTGCCAGCAGCTTTGGAGGGGCCGCGGAGCAGTACTTC. As protein: CASSFGGAAEQYF.

The chain employs TRBV6-1 and TRBJ2-2; tentative D call: TRBD1 (6 bases). V was pared by 10 bases and J by 7 bases, with 16 bases between. The CDR3 is made up of 13 amino acids. Per the germline V gene, CDR1 is MNHNS and CDR2 is SASEGT. The CDR3 reads CATEGVVIGELFF. DNA for the CDR3: TGTGCCACCGAGGGGGTGGTAATCGGGGAGCTGTTTTTT.

The V call is TRBV4-1, the J call TRBJ1-1; D uncertain. The germline V and J ends were trimmed by 0 bases and 7 bases, with 12 bases remaining between them. Looked up from germline, CDR1 is MGHRA and CDR2 is YSYEKL. CDR3 size: 14 residues. CDR3 DNA: TGCGCCAGCAGCCAAGAAAAGGTTCAGGATGAAGCTTTCTTT. Translating it yields CASSQEKVQDEAFF.

CDR3 DNA: TGTGCCACCAGCAGAGATGCGGCAGGGGATCAGCCCCAGCATTTT. This translates into CATSRDAAGDQPQHF. This chain joins TRBV15 and TRBJ1-5; tentatively, D is TRBD1 (6 bases). CDR1 is LNHNV and CDR2 is YYDKDF in the germline V gene (reference sequence). Deletions cut 0 bases from V and 5 bases from J, with 11 bases between. The length of the CDR3 is 15 residues.

In its sample, this clonotype was seen once. This chain connects TRBV12-3 or TRBV12-4 to TRBJ2-6; 7 bases line up with TRBD2. After removal of 3 bases from V and 0 bases from J, the junction contained 11 bases not matched to a gene. This CDR3 region has 19 residues. CDR3 nucleotides: TGTGCCAGCAGTTTCATAGGGCTAGCGGCAAACTCTGGGGCCAACGTCCTGACTTTC. Its translation is CASSFIGLAANSGANVLTF.

V gene TRBV4-1 combines with J gene TRBJ1-5; D not certain. The V gene's germline CDR1 is MGHRA and CDR2 YSYEKL. The CDR3 runs to 17 residues. The ends were cut back, 1 base at V and 4 bases at J, with 17 bases in the middle. The CDR3 nucleotides are TGCGCCAGCAGCCAAGTCGGGTCCGCCCTACTAAATCAGCCCCAGCATTTT. Its protein is CASSQVGSALLNQPQHF.

The chain links TRBV5-5 to TRBJ2-7; 9 bases are shared with TRBD1. Germline CDR1 reads SGHKS; CDR2 reads YYEKEE (reference sequence). Germline trimming cut 2 bases from V and 5 bases from J; bases unmatched to any gene: 5. This CDR3 is built from 14 residues. CDR3 residues: CASSLGTGKDEQYF. As DNA, the CDR3 is TGTGCCAGCAGCTTAGGGACAGGGAAGGACGAGCAGTACTTC.

The chain couples TRBV4-1 to TRBJ2-5, with D unresolved. CDR3 length: 15 residues. Looked up from germline, CDR1 is MGHRA and CDR2 is YSYEKL. V was clipped by 0 bases and J by 1 base, with 9 bases between them. The CDR3 DNA follows: TGCGCCAGCAGCCAAGATGCCTCCGGCCAAGAGACCCAGTACTTC. It is translated as CASSQDASGQETQYF.

This chain links TRBV24-1 with TRBJ2-3; D gene unclear. CDR1 KGHDR and CDR2 SFDVKD come from the germline V gene. The CDR3 sequence is 13 residues long. V was clipped by 5 bases and J by 5 bases, with 10 bases between them. The CDR3 here is CATSVRIGDTQYF. The CDR3 coding sequence is TGTGCCACCAGTGTCAGGATTGGAGATACGCAGTATTTT.

The DNA for the CDR3 is TGTGCCAGTAGTTTCTACCACAGCACAGATACGCAGTATTTT. Translation gives CASSFYHSTDTQYF. V is TRBV19 and J is TRBJ2-3; unclear D gene. The V end was cut by 5 bases, the J end by 0 bases, with 9 bases between. The CDR3 contains 14 residues. The germline gives CDR1 LNHDA, CDR2 SQIVND (reference sequence).

This CDR3 is CASSLGNFANTGELFF. The CDR3 nucleotides are TGTGCCAGTAGTCTGGGGAATTTCGCGAACACCGGGGAGCTGTTTTTT. The genes are TRBV19 and TRBJ2-2, with no clear D. The CDR3 is 16 amino acids. Germline V lookup: CDR1 LNHDA, CDR2 SQIVND (reference sequence). Trimming shortened V by 5 bases and J by 0 bases, and 13 bases separated the two germline ends.

The chain recombines TRBV20-1 with TRBJ2-3; D might be TRBD2 (6 bases). Germline CDR1 reads DFQATT; CDR2 reads SNEGSKA (reference sequence). The CDR3 totals 16 residues. The V end lost 3 bases, the J end lost 2 bases, and 18 bases lay between the germline ends. CDR3 residues: CSARVGPGVLTDTQYF. The CDR3 DNA is TGCAGTGCTAGGGTGGGCCCGGGGGTCCTCACAGATACGCAGTATTTT.

This chain links TRBV6-2 or TRBV6-3 with TRBJ2-3, with 9 bases aligning to TRBD2. Germline loops: CDR1 MNHEY, CDR2 SVGEGT. The CDR3 length is 22 residues. Losses at the gene ends were 2 bases for V and 5 bases for J; bases not matched to a gene: 26. CDR3 nucleotide sequence: TGTGCCAGCAGTTACGAAATAAGCGGGGGCGGGAGGGCGGTGTTAATTGAAGATACGCAGTATTTT. Translating it yields CASSYEISGGGRAVLIEDTQYF.